This TCR beta chain was recovered during a study of PD-1 blockade in classical Hodgkin lymphoma. Comments on this clone: The antigen is undetermined.

General study findings and limits: Newly diagnosed patients had baseline TCR diversity that was reportedly lower than that of healthy donors. What drove the repertoire differences, possibly disease activity or prior therapy, has not been defined.

The method was immunoSEQ multiplex PCR; TCRdb's version includes in-frame clones alone and lacks a portion of them. The repertoire holds approximately 21,000 clones, with more than 70% as singletons. As for time point: cycle 4 day 1 (C4D1), after 6 weeks of nivolumab. Each and every patient relapsed after autologous stem cell transplantation, and patients got differing brentuximab vedotin exposure. This clonotype was sampled from a human donor with classical Hodgkin lymphoma. The sequences come from peripheral blood mononuclear cells (PBMCs), collected before the fourth cycle of nivolumab.

CDR3 region: CASSPGNYGYTF. CDR3 nucleotide sequence: TGTGCCAGCAGCCCGGGTAACTATGGCTACACCTTC. The gene calls are TRBV28 and TRBJ1-2; no firm D call. The CDR3 extends over 12 amino acids. Trimming left V 6 bases short and J 1 base short, with 6 bases between. Germline V gives CDR1 MDHEN, CDR2 SYDVKM.